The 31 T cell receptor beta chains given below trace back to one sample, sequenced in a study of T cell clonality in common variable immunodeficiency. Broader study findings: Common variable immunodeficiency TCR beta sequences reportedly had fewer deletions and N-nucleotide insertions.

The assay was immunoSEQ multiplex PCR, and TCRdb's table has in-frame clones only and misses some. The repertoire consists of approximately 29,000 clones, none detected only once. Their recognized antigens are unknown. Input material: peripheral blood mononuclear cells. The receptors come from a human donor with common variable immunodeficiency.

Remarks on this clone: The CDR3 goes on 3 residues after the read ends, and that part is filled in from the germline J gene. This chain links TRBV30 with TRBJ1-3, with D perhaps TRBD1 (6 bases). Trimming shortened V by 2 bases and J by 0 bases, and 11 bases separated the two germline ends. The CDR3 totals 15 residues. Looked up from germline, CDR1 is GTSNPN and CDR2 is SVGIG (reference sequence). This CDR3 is CAWSRGHDSGNTIYF. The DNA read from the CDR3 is TGTGCCTGGAGTCGGGGACACGACTCTGGAAACACC. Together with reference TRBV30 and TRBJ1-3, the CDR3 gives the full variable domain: SQTIHQWPATLVQPVGSPLSLECTVEGTSNPNLYWYRQAAGRGLQLLFYSVGIGQISSEVPQNLSASRPQDRQFILSSKKLLLSDSGFYLCAWSRGHDSGNTIYFGEGSWLTVV.

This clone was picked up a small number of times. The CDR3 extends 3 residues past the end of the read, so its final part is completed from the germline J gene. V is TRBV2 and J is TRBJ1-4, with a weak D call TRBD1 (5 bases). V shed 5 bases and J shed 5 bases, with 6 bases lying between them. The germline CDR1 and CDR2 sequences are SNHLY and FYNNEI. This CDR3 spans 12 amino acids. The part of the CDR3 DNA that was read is TGTGCCAGCAGTACAGGCAATGAAAAA. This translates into CASSTGNEK. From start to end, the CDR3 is CASSTGNEKLFF.

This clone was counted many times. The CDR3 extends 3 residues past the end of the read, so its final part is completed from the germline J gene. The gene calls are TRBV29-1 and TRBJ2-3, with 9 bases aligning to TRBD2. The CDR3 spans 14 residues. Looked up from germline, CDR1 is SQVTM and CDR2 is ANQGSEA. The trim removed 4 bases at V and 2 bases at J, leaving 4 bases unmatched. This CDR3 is CSVVGTSLTDTQYF. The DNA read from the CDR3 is TGCAGCGTTGTCGGGACTAGCCTCACAGATACG.

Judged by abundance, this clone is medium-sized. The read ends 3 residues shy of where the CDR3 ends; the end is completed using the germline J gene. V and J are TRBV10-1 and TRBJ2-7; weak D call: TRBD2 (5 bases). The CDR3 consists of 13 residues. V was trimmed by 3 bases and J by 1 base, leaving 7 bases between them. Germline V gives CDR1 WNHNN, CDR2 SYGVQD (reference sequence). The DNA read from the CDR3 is TGCGCCAGCAGTGACGGGGTTTCCTACGAG. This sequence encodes CASSDGVSYE. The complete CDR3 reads CASSDGVSYEQYF.

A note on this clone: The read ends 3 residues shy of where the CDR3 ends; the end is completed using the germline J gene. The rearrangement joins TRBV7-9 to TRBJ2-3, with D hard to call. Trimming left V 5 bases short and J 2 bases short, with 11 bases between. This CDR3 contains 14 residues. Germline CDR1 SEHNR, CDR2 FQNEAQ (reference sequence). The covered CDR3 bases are TGTGCCAGCAGCCCCTTTTTGTACACAGATACG. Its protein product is CASSPFLYTDT. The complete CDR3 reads CASSPFLYTDTQYF.

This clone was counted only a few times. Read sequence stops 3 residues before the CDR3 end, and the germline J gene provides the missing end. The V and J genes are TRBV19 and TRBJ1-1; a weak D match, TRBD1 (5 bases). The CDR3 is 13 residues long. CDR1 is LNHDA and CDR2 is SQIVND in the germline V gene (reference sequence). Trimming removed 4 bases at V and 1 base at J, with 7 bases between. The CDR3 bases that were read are TGTGCCAGTAGTACCGGACAGAACACTGAA. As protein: CASSTGQNTE. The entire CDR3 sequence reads CASSTGQNTEAFF.

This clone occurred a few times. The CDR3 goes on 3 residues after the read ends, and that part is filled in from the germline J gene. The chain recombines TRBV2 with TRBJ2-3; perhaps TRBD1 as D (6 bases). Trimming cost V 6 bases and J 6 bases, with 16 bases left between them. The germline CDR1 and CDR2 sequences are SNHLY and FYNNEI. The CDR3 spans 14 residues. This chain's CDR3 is CASSDSLGADTQYF. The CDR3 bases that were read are TGTGCCAGCAGCGACTCTTTGGGGGCGGATACG.

Incomplete CDR3 DNA: TGTGCCTGGAGTGTACAACCAAATCAGCCC. Translation: CAWSVQPNQP. The complete CDR3 reads CAWSVQPNQPQHF. The chain joins TRBV30 to TRBJ1-5, with D unclear. The CDR3 end is not reached by the read, which stops 3 residues before it; the germline J gene fills it in. The ends were cut back, 0 bases at V and 4 bases at J, with 7 bases in the middle. CDR1 GTSNPN and CDR2 SVGIG come from the germline V gene (reference sequence). The CDR3 spans 13 residues. Together with reference TRBV30 and TRBJ1-5, the CDR3 gives the full variable domain: SQTIHQWPATLVQPVGSPLSLECTVEGTSNPNLYWYRQAAGRGLQLLFYSVGIGQISSEVPQNLSASRPQDRQFILSSKKLLLSDSGFYLCAWSVQPNQPQHFGDGTRLSIL.

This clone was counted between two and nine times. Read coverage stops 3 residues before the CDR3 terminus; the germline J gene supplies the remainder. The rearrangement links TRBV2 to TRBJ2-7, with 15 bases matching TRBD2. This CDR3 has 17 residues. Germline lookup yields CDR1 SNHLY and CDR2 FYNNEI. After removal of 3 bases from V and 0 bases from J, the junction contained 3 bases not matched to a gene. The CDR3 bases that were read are TGTGCCAGCAGTGAGGGACTAGCGGGGGGACTCTCCTACGAG. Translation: CASSEGLAGGLSYE. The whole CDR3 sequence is CASSEGLAGGLSYEQYF.

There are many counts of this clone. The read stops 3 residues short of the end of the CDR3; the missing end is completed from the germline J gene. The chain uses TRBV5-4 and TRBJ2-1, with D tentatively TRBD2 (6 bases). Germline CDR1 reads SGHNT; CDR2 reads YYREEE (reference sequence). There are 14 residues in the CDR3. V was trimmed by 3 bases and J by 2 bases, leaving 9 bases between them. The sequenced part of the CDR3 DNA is TGTGCCAGCAGCTCCCGGGGGACCTACAATGAG. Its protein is CASSSRGTYNE. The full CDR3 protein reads CASSSRGTYNEQFF.

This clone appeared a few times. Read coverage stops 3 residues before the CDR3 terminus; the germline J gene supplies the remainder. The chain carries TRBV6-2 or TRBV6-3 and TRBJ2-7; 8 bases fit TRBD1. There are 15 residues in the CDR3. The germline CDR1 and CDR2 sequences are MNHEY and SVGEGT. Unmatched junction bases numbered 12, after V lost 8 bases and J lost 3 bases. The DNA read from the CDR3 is TGTGCCAGCCGGAGGACAGGGCCAGGGGTCTACGAG. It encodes CASRRTGPGVYE. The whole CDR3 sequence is CASRRTGPGVYEQYF.

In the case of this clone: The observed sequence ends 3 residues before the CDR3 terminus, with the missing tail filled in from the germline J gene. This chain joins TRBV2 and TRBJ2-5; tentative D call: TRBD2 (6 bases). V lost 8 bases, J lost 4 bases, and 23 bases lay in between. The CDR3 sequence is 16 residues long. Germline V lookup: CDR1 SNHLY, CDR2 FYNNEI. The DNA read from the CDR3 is TGTGCCAGCCATTCGGCGGGCAGCGTCGGGGGAGAGACC. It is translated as CASHSAGSVGGET. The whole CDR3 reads CASHSAGSVGGETQYF.

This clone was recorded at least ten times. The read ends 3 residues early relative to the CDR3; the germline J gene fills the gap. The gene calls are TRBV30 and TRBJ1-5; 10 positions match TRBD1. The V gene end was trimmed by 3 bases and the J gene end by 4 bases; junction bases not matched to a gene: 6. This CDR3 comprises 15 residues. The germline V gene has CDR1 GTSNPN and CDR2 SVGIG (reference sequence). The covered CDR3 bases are TGTGCCTGGAGCCAACCGGGACAGGGGAATCAGCCC. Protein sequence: CAWSQPGQGNQP. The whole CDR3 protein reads CAWSQPGQGNQPQHF.

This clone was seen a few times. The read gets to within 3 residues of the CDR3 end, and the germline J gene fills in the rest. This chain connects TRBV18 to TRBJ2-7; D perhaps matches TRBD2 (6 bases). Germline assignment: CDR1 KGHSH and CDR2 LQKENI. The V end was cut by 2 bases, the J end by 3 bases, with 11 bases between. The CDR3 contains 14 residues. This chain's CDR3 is CASSPWGDRYEQYF. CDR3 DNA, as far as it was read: TGTGCCAGCTCACCATGGGGGGATCGCTACGAG.

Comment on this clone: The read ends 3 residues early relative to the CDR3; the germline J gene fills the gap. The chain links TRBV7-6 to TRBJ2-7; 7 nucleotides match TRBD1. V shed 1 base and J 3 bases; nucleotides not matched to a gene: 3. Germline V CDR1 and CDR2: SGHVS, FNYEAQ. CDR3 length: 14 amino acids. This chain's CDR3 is CASSLEDRDYEQYF. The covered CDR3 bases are TGTGCCAGCAGCTTAGAAGACAGGGACTACGAG.

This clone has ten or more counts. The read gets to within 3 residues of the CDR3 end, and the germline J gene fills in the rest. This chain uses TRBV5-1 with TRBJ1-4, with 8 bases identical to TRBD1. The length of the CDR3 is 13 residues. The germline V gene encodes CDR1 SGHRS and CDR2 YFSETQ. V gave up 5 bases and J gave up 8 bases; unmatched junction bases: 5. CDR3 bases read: TGCGCCAGCAGGAGGACAGGGCTAGAAAAA. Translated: CASRRTGLEK. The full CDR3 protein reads CASRRTGLEKLFF.

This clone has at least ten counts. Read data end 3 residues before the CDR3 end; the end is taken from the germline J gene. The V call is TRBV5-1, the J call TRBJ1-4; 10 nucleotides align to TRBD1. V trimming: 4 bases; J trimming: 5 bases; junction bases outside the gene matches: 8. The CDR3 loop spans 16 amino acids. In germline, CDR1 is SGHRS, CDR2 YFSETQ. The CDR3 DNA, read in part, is TGCGCCAGCAGCCCCCGGACGGGACAGGGGAATGAAAAA. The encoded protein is CASSPRTGQGNEK. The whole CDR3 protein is CASSPRTGQGNEKLFF.

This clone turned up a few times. Incomplete CDR3 DNA: TGTGCCAGCAGCTTGGCCTACGGGAACACTGAA. Its protein is CASSLAYGNTE. The full-length CDR3 reads as CASSLAYGNTEAFF. This rearrangement joins TRBV5-6 to TRBJ1-1; no clear D. From the germline J gene comes the end of the CDR3, since the read stops 3 residues before it. Trimming removed 0 bases at V and 1 base at J, with 7 bases between. This CDR3 has 14 residues. The germline CDR1 and CDR2 sequences are SGHDT and YYEEEE.

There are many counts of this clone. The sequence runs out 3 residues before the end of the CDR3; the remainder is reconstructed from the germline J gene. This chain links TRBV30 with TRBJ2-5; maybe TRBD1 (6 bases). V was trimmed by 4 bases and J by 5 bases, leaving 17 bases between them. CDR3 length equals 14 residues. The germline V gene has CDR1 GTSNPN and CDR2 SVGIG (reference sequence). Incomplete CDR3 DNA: TGTGCCTGGACCCTCCCCGGGACATGGGAGACC. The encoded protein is CAWTLPGTWET. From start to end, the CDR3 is CAWTLPGTWETQYF.

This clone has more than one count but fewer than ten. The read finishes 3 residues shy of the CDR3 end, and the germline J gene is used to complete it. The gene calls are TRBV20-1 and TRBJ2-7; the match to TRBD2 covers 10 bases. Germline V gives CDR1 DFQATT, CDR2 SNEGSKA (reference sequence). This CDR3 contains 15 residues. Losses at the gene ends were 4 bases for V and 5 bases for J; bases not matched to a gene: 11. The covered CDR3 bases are TGCAGTGCTAATGTTCCAGCGGGGGGGCAGAACGAG. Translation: CSANVPAGGQNE. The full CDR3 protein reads CSANVPAGGQNEQYF.

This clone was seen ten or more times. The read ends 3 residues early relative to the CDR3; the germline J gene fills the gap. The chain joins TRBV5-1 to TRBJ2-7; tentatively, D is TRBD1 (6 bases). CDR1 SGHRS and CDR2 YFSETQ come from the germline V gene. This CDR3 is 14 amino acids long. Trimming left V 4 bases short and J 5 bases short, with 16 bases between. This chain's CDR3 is CASSILQGSNEQYF. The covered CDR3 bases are TGCGCCAGCAGCATCTTACAGGGTTCCAACGAG.

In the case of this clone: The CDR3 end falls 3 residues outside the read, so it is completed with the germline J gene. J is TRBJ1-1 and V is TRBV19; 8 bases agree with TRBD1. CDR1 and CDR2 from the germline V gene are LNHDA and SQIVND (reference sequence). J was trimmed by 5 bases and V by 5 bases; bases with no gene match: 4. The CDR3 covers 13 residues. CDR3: CASSYRGKTEAFF. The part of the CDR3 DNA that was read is TGTGCCAGTAGTTACAGGGGGAAGACTGAA.

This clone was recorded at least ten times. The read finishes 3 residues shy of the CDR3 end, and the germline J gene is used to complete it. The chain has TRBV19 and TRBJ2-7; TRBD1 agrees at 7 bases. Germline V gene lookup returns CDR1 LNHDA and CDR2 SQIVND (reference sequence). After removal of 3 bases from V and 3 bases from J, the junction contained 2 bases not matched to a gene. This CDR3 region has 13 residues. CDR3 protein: CASSIRDSYEQYF. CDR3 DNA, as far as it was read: TGTGCCAGTAGTATCCGGGACAGCTACGAG.

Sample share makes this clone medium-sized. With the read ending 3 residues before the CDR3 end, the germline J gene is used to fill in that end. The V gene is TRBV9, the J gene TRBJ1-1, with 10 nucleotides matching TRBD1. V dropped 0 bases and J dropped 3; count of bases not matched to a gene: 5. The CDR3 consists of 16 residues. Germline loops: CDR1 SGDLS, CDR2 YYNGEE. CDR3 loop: CASSVVGTGDDTEAFF. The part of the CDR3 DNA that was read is TGTGCCAGCAGCGTAGTAGGGACAGGGGACGACACTGAA.

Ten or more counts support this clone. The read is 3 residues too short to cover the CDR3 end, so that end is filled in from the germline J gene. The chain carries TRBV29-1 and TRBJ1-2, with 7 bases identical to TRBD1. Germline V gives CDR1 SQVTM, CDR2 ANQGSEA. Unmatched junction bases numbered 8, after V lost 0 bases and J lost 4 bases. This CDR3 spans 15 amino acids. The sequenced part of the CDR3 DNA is TGCAGCGTTGAAGATTACGGCAGGGGGAGCTATGGC. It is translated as CSVEDYGRGSYG. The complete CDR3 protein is CSVEDYGRGSYGYTF.

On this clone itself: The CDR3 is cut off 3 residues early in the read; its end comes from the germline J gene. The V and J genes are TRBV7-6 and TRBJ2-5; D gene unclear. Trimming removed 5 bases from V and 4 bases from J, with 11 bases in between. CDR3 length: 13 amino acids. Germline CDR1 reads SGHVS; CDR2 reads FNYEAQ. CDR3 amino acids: CASSPNRRETQYF. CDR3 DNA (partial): TGTGCCAGCAGCCCTAATCGCCGAGAGACC.

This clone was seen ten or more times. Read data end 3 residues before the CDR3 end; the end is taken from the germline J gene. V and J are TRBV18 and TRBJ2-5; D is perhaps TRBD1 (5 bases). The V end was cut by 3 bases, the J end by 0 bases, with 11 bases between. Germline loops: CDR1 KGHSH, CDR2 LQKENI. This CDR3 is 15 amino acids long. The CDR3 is CASSPRRVYQETQYF. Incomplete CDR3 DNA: TGTGCCAGCTCACCCCGCAGGGTGTACCAAGAGACC.

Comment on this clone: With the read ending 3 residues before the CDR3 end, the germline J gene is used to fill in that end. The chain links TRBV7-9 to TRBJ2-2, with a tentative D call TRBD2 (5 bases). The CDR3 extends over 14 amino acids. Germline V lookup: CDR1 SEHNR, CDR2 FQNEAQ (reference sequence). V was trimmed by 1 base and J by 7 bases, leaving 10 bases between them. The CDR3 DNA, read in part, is TGTGCCAGCAGCTTAGGAGGGTACGGCGGGGAG. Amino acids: CASSLGGYGGE. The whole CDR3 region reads CASSLGGYGGELFF.

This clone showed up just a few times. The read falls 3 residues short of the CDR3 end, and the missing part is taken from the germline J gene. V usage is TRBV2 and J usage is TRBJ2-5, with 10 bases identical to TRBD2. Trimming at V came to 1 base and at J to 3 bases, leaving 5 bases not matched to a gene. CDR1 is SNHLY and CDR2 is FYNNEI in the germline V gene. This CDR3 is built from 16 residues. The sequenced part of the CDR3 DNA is TGTGCCAGCAGTGAAGAGCGGGGGGGCCGAGAAGAGACC. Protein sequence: CASSEERGGREET. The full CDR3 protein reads CASSEERGGREETQYF.

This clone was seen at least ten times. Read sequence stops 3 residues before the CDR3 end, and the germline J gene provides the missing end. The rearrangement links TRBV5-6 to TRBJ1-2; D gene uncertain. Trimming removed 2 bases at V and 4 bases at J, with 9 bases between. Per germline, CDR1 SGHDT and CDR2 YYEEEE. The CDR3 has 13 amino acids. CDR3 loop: CASSFTARYGYTF. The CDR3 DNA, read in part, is TGTGCCAGCAGCTTTACTGCTCGCTATGGC. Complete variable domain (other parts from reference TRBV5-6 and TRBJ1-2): DAGVTQSPTHLIKTRGQQVTLRCSPKSGHDTVSWYQQALGQGPQFIFQYYEEEERQRGNFPDRFSGHQFPNYSSELNVNALLLGDSALYLCASSFTARYGYTFGSGTRLTVV.

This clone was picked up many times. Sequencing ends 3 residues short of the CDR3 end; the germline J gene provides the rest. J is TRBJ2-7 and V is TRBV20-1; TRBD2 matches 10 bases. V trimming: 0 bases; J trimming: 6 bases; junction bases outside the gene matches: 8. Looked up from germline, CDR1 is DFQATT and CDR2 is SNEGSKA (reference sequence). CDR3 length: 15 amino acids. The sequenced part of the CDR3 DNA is TGCAGTGCTAGAGATTGGGCCAAGCGGGGGGGCGAG. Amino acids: CSARDWAKRGGE. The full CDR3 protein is CSARDWAKRGGEQYF.